Below are 20 T cell receptor beta chains sequenced from a single sample in a study of T-cell reconstitution after alpha-beta-depleted transplantation in children. The TCRbeta library was prepared with unique molecular identifiers. TCRdb ran MiXCR on the PCR reads and lists one entry per CDR3 protein. The profile shows fewer than 350,000 distinct CDR3 sequences, 11% of them singletons. Sequenced material: peripheral blood, taken 180 days after TCRalphabeta/CD19-depleted stem cell transplant. The receptors here all came from a male patient aged 2 to 9 who had a stem cell transplant for chronic granulomatous disease, so the T cells may come from the graft donor.

Many counts were recorded for this clonotype. This sequence joins TRBV12-3 or TRBV12-4 and TRBJ1-2; D may be TRBD1 (5 bases). V lost 1 base and J lost 8, with 14 bases in between. The CDR3 is 14 amino acids. The CDR3 sequence is CASSLVRQGDGYTF. The CDR3 region has the DNA TGTGCCAGCAGTTTAGTTCGGCAGGGTGACGGCTACACCTTC.

This clonotype was counted ten times or more. The J gene is TRBJ2-3, the V gene TRBV7-2; 10 bases fit TRBD1. The CDR3 runs to 16 residues. From germline, CDR1 is SGHTA and CDR2 FQGNSA. J lost 3 bases, V lost 4 bases, and 7 bases had no gene match. The CDR3 spells CASSSTGTGVTDTQYF. CDR3 DNA: TGTGCCAGCAGCTCGACCGGGACAGGGGTTACAGATACGCAGTATTTT.

This clonotype has ten or more counts. This chain links TRBV27 with TRBJ2-1, with TRBD2 matching over 9 bases. This CDR3 is 18 amino acids long. CDR1 MNHEY and CDR2 SMNVEV come from the germline V gene (reference sequence). The V gene end was trimmed by 5 bases and the J gene end by 8 bases; junction bases not matched to a gene: 19. This chain's CDR3 is CASSPSKGSGRRIHEQFF. Here the CDR3 DNA reads TGTGCCAGCAGTCCCAGCAAGGGTAGCGGGAGACGAATCCATGAGCAGTTCTTC.

This clonotype showed up many times. The rearrangement uses TRBV20-1 and TRBJ2-5; 7 nucleotides match TRBD1. The CDR3 spans 15 residues. V shed 1 base and J 5 bases; nucleotides not matched to a gene: 10. Germline V gives CDR1 DFQATT, CDR2 SNEGSKA (reference sequence). In DNA form, the CDR3 reads TGCAGTGCTAGAGCTCCGCGACAGGGCCGCGAGACCCAGTACTTC. It codes for CSARAPRQGRETQYF.

In its sample, this clonotype was seen many times. DNA for the CDR3: TGCAGTGCTAGAGATCTCAACAGAAACACCGGGGAGCTGTTTTTT. This sequence encodes CSARDLNRNTGELFF. This chain connects TRBV20-1 to TRBJ2-2, with unresolved D. The CDR3 spans 15 residues. Trimming pared 0 bases from V and 2 bases from J, leaving 10 bases between. CDR1 is DFQATT and CDR2 is SNEGSKA in the germline V gene (reference sequence).

This clonotype has a count of ten or more. The chain is built from TRBV29-1 and TRBJ2-7; 9 nucleotides match TRBD1. CDR3 size: 13 residues. Germline V lookup: CDR1 SQVTM, CDR2 ANQGSEA. The V and J ends lost 5 bases and 6 bases, in that order; junction bases with no gene match: 8. The CDR3, as DNA: TGCAGCGTTACCAGGACAGGGGAGGGCGAGCAGTACTTC. Translation: CSVTRTGEGEQYF.

This clonotype has ten or more counts. V gene TRBV10-3 combines with J gene TRBJ2-7; tentative D call: TRBD1 (6 bases). This CDR3 is built from 12 residues. Germline CDR1 reads ENHRY; CDR2 reads SYGVKD. V was cut by 10 bases and J by 1 base, with 11 bases left in between. CDR3 DNA: TGTGCCACCGGGGACACTTCCTACGAGCAGTACTTC. Translation gives CATGDTSYEQYF.

This clonotype was counted only a few times. The gene calls are TRBV4-2 and TRBJ2-3; TRBD2 might be the D (5 bases). V was cut by 3 bases and J by 2 bases, with 12 bases left in between. The CDR3 spans 15 residues. From germline, CDR1 is LGHNA and CDR2 YNFKEQ. CDR3 coding DNA: TGTGCCAGCAGCCAGCGGGCTATTGACACAGATACGCAGTATTTT. It yields the protein CASSQRAIDTDTQYF.

This clonotype was seen repeatedly, ten times or more. The V and J genes are TRBV5-1 and TRBJ2-3; D may be TRBD2 (6 bases). The V and J ends lost 4 bases and 5 bases respectively, with 14 bases between them. The CDR3 extends over 14 amino acids. The germline CDR1 and CDR2 sequences are SGHRS and YFSETQ. The CDR3 nucleotides read TGCGCCAGCAGCACGCTGGAGGGGATAGATACGCAGTATTTT. Its translation: CASSTLEGIDTQYF.

Ten or more counts support this clonotype. This sequence joins TRBV5-1 and TRBJ2-1, with D possibly being TRBD1 (6 bases). The CDR3 has 16 amino acids. Germline values: CDR1 SGHRS, CDR2 YFSETQ. Between the trimmed V and J ends, which lost 3 bases and 5 bases, there was a span of 18 bases. The DNA of the CDR3 is TGCGCCAGCAGCTGGGGGCTACGGGATCGAAACAATGAGCAGTTCTTC. This encodes CASSWGLRDRNNEQFF. Drawing the rest from reference TRBV5-1 and TRBJ2-1, the complete variable domain is KAGVTQTPRYLIKTRGQQVTLSCSPISGHRSVSWYQQTPGQGLQFLFEYFSETQRNKGNFPGRFSGRQFSNSRSEMNVSTLELGDSALYLCASSWGLRDRNNEQFFGPGTRLTVL.

This sequence joins TRBV11-2 and TRBJ1-1; no firm D call. The CDR3 runs to 14 residues. Germline V gene data show CDR1 as SGHAT and CDR2 as FQNNGV. The V end was cut by 6 bases, the J end by 1 base, with 12 bases between. CDR3 DNA: TGTGCCAGCAGTTCTCGGGTCTGGAACACTGAAGCTTTCTTT. Translated, it gives CASSSRVWNTEAFF.

Turning to this clonotype: A much larger clone lies one base from this, so it may be a read error. This sequence joins TRBV6-4 and TRBJ2-1; 12 nucleotides align to TRBD1. The CDR3 is made up of 14 amino acids. Per the germline V gene, CDR1 is MRHNA and CDR2 is SNTAGT. CDR3 loop: CASSPGTGGNEQIF. The DNA for the CDR3 is TGTGCCAGCAGTCCCGGGACAGGGGGCAATGAGCAGATCTTC.

This clonotype was observed many times. The CDR3 loop reads CASTGSRSPLHF. The CDR3 DNA reads TGTGCCAGCACAGGGAGTAGGTCACCCCTCCACTTT. The chain has TRBV12-3 or TRBV12-4 and TRBJ1-6; perhaps TRBD1 as D (5 bases). The CDR3 spans 12 residues. Trimming removed 7 bases at V and 10 bases at J, with 11 bases between.

This sequence joins TRBV7-9 and TRBJ2-5; 8 nucleotides align to TRBD2. CDR1 and CDR2 (germline): SEHNR, FQNEAQ (reference sequence). Trimming removed 4 bases from V and 2 bases from J; junction bases left unmatched: 6. This CDR3 comprises 15 residues. The CDR3 nucleotides read TGTGCCAGCAGCTATGCGGGAGGTGGACAAGAGACCCAGTACTTC. It is translated as CASSYAGGGQETQYF.

Comments on this clonotype: This clone may be a read error of a much larger clone one base away. The chain has TRBV6-1 and TRBJ2-1; tentatively, D is TRBD1 (6 bases). The CDR3 is 13 residues long. CDR1 is MNHNS, CDR2 SASEGT, per germline. V lost 7 bases and J lost 6, with 13 bases in between. Here the CDR3 DNA reads TGTGCCAGCACCTCCAGGGGCTTCAATGAGCAGTTCTTC. It yields the protein CASTSRGFNEQFF.

This clonotype was counted many times. The genes are TRBV20-1 and TRBJ1-2, with D unresolved. This CDR3 region has 13 residues. Germline V CDR1 and CDR2: DFQATT, SNEGSKA (reference sequence). Trimming took off 0 bases at V and 1 base at J, with 6 bases between the two ends. CDR3 bases: TGCAGTGCTAGAGATACGGTTAACTATGGCTACACCTTC. Translation: CSARDTVNYGYTF.

This clonotype was detected only a few times. This chain joins TRBV7-9 and TRBJ2-3; tentatively, D is TRBD1 or TRBD2 (5 bases each). V was pared by 6 bases and J by 6 bases, with 13 bases between. CDR3 length equals 13 residues. Germline V CDR1 and CDR2: SEHNR, FQNEAQ (reference sequence). The CDR3 loop is CASRSGPADTQYF. The CDR3 DNA follows: TGTGCCAGCAGATCGGGACCCGCGGATACGCAGTATTTT.

V is TRBV28 and J is TRBJ2-7; D unresolved. Germline V gene data show CDR1 as MDHEN and CDR2 as SYDVKM. The CDR3 loop spans 14 amino acids. Trimming took 1 base from V and 7 from J, leaving 14 bases between them. The CDR3 is CASSLYKFLGEQYF. In DNA, the CDR3 is TGTGCCAGCAGTTTATACAAATTCCTGGGGGAGCAGTACTTC.

The J gene is TRBJ2-7, the V gene TRBV30; 9 bases agree with TRBD1. V lost 3 bases and J lost 2; bases outside the gene matches: 8. The CDR3 is made up of 15 amino acids. CDR1 and CDR2 (germline): GTSNPN, SVGIG (reference sequence). CDR3 sequence reads: CAWRDTGGPAYEQYF. DNA for the CDR3: TGTGCCTGGAGGGATACAGGGGGCCCGGCCTACGAGCAGTACTTC.

This clonotype was counted at least ten times. The rearrangement uses TRBV12-3 or TRBV12-4 and TRBJ2-2; TRBD1 matches 11 bases. J gave up 6 bases and V 5 bases, and 5 bases lay outside the gene matches. The CDR3 spans 15 residues. In nucleotides, the CDR3 is TGTGCCAGCAGTCTTGGACAGGGGGCATCCGGGGAGCTGTTTTTT. Protein sequence: CASSLGQGASGELFF.